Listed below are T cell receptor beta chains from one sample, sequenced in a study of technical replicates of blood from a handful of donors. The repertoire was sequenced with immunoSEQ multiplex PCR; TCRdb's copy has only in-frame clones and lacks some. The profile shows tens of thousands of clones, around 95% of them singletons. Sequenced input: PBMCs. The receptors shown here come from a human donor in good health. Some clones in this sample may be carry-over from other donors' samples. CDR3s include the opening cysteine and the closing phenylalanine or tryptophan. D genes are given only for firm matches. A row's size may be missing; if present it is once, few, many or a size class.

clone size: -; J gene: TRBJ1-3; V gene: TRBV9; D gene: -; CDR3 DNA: TGTGCCAGCAGCCCGACAGTCCCAGGGAACACCATATATTTT; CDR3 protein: CASSPTVPGNTIYF
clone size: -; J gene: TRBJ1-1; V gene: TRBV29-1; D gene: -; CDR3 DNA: TGCAGCCCCACAAAACAGGCTGGCACTGAAGCTTTCTTT; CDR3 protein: CSPTKQAGTEAFF
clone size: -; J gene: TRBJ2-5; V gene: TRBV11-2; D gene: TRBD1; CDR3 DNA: TGTGCCAGCAGGCCCGGCCCCGGGACAGGGGGCTTTGAGACCCAGTACTTC; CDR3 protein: CASRPGPGTGGFETQYF
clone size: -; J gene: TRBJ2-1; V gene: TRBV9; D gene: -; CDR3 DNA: TGTGCCAGCAGCCCAAGTCATGCCGGTGAGCAGTTCTTC; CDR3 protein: CASSPSHAGEQFF
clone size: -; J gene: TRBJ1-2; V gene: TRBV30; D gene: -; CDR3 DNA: TGTGCCTGGAGCGTGGACAGTAACTATGGCTACACCTTC; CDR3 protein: CAWSVDSNYGYTF
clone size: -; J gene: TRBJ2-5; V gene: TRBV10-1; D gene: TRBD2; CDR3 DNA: TGCGCCAGCAGTGAGGGGACTATGAGGGAGACCCAGTACTTC; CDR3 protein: CASSEGTMRETQYF
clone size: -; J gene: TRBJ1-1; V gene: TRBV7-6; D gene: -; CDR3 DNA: TGTGCCAGCAGCTATACAGCAAACACTGAAGCTTTCTTT; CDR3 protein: CASSYTANTEAFF
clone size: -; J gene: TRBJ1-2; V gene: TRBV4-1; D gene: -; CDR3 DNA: TGCGCCAGCAGCCAAGATATTCGGGTAGGCTATGGCTACACCTTC; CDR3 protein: CASSQDIRVGYGYTF
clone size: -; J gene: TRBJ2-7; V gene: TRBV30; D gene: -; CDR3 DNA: TGTGCCTGGAGTTTGGGGCGCTACGAGCAGTACTTC; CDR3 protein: CAWSLGRYEQYF
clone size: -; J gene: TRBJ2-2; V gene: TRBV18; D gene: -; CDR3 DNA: TGTGCCAGCTCAGGTGGTAGCGGAGGGAACACCGGGGAGCTGTTTTTT; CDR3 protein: CASSGGSGGNTGELFF
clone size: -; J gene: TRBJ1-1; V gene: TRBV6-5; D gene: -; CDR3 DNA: TGTGCCAGCAGTTTCCAAATGAACACTGAAGCTTTCTTT; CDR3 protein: CASSFQMNTEAFF
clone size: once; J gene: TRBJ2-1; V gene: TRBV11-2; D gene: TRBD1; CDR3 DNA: TGTGCCAGCAGCTCCGACAGGGGACGGGAGCAGTTCTTC; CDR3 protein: CASSSDRGREQFF
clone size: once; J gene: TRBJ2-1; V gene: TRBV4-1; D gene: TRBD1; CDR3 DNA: TGCGCCAGCAGCCAAGATCAGGGGGCCGGCAATGAGCAGTTCTTC; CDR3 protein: CASSQDQGAGNEQFF
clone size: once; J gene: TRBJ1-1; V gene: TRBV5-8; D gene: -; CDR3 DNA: TGTGCCAGCAGCCCCAGACGGCCCGGGGGAGCTTTCTTT; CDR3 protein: CASSPRRPGGAFF
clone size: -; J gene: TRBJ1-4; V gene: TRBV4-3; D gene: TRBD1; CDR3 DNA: TGCGCCAGCAGCCAAGATGGGACAGGCTTCGAAAAACTGTTTTTT; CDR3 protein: CASSQDGTGFEKLFF
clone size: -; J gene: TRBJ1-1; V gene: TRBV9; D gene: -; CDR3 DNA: TGTGCCAGCAGCTCTTTCGACTGGAACACTGAAGCTTTCTTT; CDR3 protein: CASSSFDWNTEAFF
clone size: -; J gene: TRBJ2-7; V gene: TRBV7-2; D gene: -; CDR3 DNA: TGTGCCAGCAGCCAGGGGATCTACGAGCAGTACTTC; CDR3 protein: CASSQGIYEQYF
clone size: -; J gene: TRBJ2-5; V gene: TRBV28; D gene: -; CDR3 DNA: TGTGCCAGCAGTTCTCCGGGACTTGATAGGTACTTC; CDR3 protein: CASSSPGLDRYF
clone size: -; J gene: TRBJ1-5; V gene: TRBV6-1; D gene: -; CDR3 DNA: TGTGCCAGCAGTGATGGGACACTCAATCAGCCCCAGCATTTT; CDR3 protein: CASSDGTLNQPQHF
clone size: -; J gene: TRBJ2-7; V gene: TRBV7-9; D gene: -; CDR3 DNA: TGTGCCAGCAGACGTGAGAGCTCCTACGAGCAGTACTTC; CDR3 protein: CASRRESSYEQYF
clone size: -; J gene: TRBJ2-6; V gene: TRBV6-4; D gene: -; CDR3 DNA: TGTGCCAGCAGTGACTCCGGGTCCGGGGCCAACGTCCTGACTTTC; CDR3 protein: CASSDSGSGANVLTF
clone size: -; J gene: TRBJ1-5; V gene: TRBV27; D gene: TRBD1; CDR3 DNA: TGTGCCAGCAGTGCAACTCGACAGGGTGGACAGCCCCAGCATTTT; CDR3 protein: CASSATRQGGQPQHF